In its sample, the clone carrying this T cell receptor (beta chain) was seen many times. Its antigen remains unidentified. This entry comes from a study of T cells after yellow fever vaccination. Regarding the study as a whole: Reappearance after the booster was seen for most primary-vaccination clones, at 95% to 96% CD4 and 75% to 90% CD8. Though weaker, the secondary response peaked faster, on day 5 versus 15.

The CDR3 is 14 amino acids. Germline lookup yields CDR1 KGHSH and CDR2 LQKENI. With 3 bases removed from V and 4 bases from J, the gap between germline ends came to 9 bases. Template switching with 5'RACE generated the TCR cDNA and added a universal primer site and UMIs. TCRdb re-called the 5' RACE reads through MiXCR, storing one row per CDR3 protein. The sample gives about 140,000 distinct CDR3 sequences, about 6.2% of which show up once; about 0.6% is in the top ten. The source is a man under 40 who received the YFV17D yellow fever vaccine. The specimen was CD4+ T cells sorted from PBMCs, collected 10 days after the yellow fever booster vaccination. This sequence joins TRBV18 and TRBJ1-4; D remains ambiguous. The CDR3 nucleotides read TGTGCCAGCTCACCTAGGCAGGTTAATGAAAAACTGTTTTTT. This gives the protein CASSPRQVNEKLFF.